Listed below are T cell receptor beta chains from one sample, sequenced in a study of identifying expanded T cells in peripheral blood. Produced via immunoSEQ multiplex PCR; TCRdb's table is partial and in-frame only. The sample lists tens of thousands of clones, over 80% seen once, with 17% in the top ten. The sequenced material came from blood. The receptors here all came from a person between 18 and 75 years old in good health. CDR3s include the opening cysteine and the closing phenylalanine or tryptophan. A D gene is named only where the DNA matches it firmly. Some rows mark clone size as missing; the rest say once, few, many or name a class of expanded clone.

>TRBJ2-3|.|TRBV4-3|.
TGCGCCAGCAGCCAAGAATGGGTTTACGGCAGGGGAGCAGATACGCAGTATTTT
CASSQEWVYGRGADTQYF
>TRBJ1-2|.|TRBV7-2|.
TGTGCCAGCAGCCCCGGGACAACGTATGGCTACACCTTC
CASSPGTTYGYTF
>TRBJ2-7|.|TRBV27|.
TGTGCCAGCAGTTTTTCCAGGGACTACGAGCAGTACTTC
CASSFSRDYEQYF
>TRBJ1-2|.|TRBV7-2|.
TGTGCCAGCAGCCCCGCGGGTTGGAGGGAGGGAGGCTACACCTTC
CASSPAGWREGGYTF
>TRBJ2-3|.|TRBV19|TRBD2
TGTGCCAGTAAGGAGTTAGCGGGAGTAGCAGATACGCAGTATTTT
CASKELAGVADTQYF
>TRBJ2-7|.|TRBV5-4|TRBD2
TGTGCCAGCAGCCAGGCTAGCGGGGGAGCCTACGAGCAGTACTTC
CASSQASGGAYEQYF
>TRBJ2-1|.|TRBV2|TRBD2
TGTGCCAGCAGAGGACGGAGTAGCGGGGGTTACAATGAGCAGTTCTTC
CASRGRSSGGYNEQFF
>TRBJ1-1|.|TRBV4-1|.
TGCGCCAGCAGCCAAGATTTGACAGCACACACTGAAGCTTTCTTT
CASSQDLTAHTEAFF
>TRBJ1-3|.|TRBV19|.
TGTGCCAGTAGTACCACGGGCGGGGCTGGAAACACCATATATTTT
CASSTTGGAGNTIYF
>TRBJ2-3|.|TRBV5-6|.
TGTGCCAGCAGCCGGGATGACACAGATACGCAGTATTTT
CASSRDDTDTQYF
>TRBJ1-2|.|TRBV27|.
TGTGCCAGCAGTTCCTCTACGTCAAGGAAAGGCATGGGCTACACCTTC
CASSSSTSRKGMGYTF
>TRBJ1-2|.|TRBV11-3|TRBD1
TGTGCCAGCAGCTTAGAGAGGACAGGGGGCGACTATGGCTACACCTTC
CASSLERTGGDYGYTF
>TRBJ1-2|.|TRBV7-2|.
TGTGCCAGCAGCTTAGGATTCCGGGGGGTAAATGGCTACACCTTC
CASSLGFRGVNGYTF
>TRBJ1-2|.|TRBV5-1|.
TGCGCCAGTAGTCCGAGTAGTAACTATGGCTACACCTTC
CASSPSSNYGYTF
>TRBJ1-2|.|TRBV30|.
TGTGCCTGGACCACTCTCGGGGGACTCTATGGCTACACCTTC
CAWTTLGGLYGYTF
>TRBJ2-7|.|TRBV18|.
TGTGCCAGCTCACCTCGAACGGAGGGGGGCGAGCAGTACTTC
CASSPRTEGGEQYF
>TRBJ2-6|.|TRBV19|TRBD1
TGTGCCAGTAGTAGACAGGGGTCCCTCTCTGGGGCCAACGTCCTGACTTTC
CASSRQGSLSGANVLTF
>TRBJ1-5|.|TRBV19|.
TGTGCCAGTAGTTGGCAGAGCAATCAGCCCCAGCATTTT
CASSWQSNQPQHF
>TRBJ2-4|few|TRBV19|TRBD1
TGTGCCAGTAGTAGACGGGACAGGGGATCGGAGGGCAAAAACATTCAGTACTTC
CASSRRDRGSEGKNIQYF
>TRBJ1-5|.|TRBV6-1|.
TGTGCCAGCAGTGTGGACGCCGATATTCAGCCCCAGCATTTT
CASSVDADIQPQHF
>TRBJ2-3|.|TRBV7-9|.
TGTGCCAGCAGCTTAGCTGACGGAGATACGCAGTATTTT
CASSLADGDTQYF
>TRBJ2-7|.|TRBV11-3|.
TGTGCCAGCAGCTTAGGAGCCTACGAGCAGTACTTC
CASSLGAYEQYF
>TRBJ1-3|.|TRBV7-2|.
TGTGCCAGCAGCTTGAAAGTCAGTTCTGGAAACACCATATATTTT
CASSLKVSSGNTIYF
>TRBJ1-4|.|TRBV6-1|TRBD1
TGTGCCAGCAGTGAAATTGGCGGGACAGGGGCTGAAAAACTGTTTTTT
CASSEIGGTGAEKLFF
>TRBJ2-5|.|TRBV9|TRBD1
TGTGCCAGCAGCGTAGCAGGGGGCGGCGAGACCCAGTACTTC
CASSVAGGGETQYF
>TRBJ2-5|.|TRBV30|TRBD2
TGTGCCTGGAGATCTGGCGGGGGGGGTGAGACCCAGTACTTC
CAWRSGGGGETQYF